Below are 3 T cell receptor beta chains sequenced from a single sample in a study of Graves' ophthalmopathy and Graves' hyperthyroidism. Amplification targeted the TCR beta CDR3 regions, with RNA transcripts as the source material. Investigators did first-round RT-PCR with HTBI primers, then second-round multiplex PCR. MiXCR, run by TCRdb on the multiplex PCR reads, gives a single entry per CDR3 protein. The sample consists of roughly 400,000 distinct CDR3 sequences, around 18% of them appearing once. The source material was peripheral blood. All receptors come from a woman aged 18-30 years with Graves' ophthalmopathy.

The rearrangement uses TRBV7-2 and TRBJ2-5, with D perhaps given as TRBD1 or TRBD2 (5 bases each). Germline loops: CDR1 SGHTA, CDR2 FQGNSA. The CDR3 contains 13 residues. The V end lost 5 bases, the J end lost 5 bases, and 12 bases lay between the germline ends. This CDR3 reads CASSRGAAETQYF. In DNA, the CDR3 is TGTGCCAGCAGCCGAGGGGCGGCGGAGACCCAGTACTTC.

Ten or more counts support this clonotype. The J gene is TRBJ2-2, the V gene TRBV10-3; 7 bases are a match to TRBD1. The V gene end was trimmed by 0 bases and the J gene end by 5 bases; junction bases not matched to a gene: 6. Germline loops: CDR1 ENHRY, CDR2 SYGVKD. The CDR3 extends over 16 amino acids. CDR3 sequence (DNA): TGTGCCATCAGTGAGTCCCCGAGACAGGGTACCGGGGAGCTGTTTTTT. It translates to CAISESPRQGTGELFF.

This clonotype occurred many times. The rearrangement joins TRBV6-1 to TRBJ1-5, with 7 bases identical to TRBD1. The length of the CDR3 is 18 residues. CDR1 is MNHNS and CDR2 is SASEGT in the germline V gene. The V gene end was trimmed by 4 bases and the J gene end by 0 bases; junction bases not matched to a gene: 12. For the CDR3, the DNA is TGTGCCAGCAGTGGGGGAGGGACAGCCCTTTATAGCAATCAGCCCCAGCATTTT. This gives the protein CASSGGGTALYSNQPQHF.